These T cell receptor beta chains were read from a single sample in a study of blood T cell repertoires in COVID-19. The repertoire was sequenced with immunoSEQ multiplex PCR; TCRdb's copy has only in-frame clones and lacks some. This table holds 30,000 to 40,000 clones, approximately 88% found once. The sequencing sample was made of peripheral blood. Source of these receptors: a man aged 55 to 70 with active COVID-19. Each CDR3 is given with its conserved first and last residue. The order of the fields is CDR3 length, J gene, clone size, V gene, D gene, CDR3 DNA, CDR3 protein. A D gene is named only where the DNA matches it firmly. Not every row has a clone size; where given, it reads once, few, many or a size class.

CDR3 length: 19; J gene: TRBJ2-1; clone size: -; V gene: TRBV6-1; D gene: TRBD2; CDR3 DNA: TGTGCCAGCAGTGATCGACTAGCGGGAGCCATTTCCTCCTACAATGAGCAGTTCTTC; CDR3 protein: CASSDRLAGAISSYNEQFF
CDR3 length: 15; J gene: TRBJ2-1; clone size: -; V gene: TRBV5-4; D gene: -; CDR3 DNA: TGTGCCAGCAGCTTGGACAGCCACTTCTACAATGAGCAGTTCTTC; CDR3 protein: CASSLDSHFYNEQFF
CDR3 length: 17; J gene: TRBJ2-7; clone size: -; V gene: TRBV23-1; D gene: TRBD1; CDR3 DNA: TGCGCCAGCAGTCAATCACCGGCACTGGGACAGATTTACGAGCAGTACTTC; CDR3 protein: CASSQSPALGQIYEQYF
CDR3 length: 13; J gene: TRBJ1-5; clone size: -; V gene: TRBV19; D gene: -; CDR3 DNA: TGTGCCAGTAGTACCTCTAGCAATCAGCCCCAGCATTTT; CDR3 protein: CASSTSSNQPQHF
CDR3 length: 17; J gene: TRBJ2-3; clone size: -; V gene: TRBV19; D gene: TRBD2; CDR3 DNA: TGTGCCAGTAGTATCGTGTTTATAGCGGGGAGTGGGGATACGCAGTATTTT; CDR3 protein: CASSIVFIAGSGDTQYF
CDR3 length: 18; J gene: TRBJ2-1; clone size: few; V gene: TRBV2; D gene: -; CDR3 DNA: TGTGCCAGCAGCTCAACCTCCTTTAGAGTTTCTAGTGGCAATGAGCAGTTCTTC; CDR3 protein: CASSSTSFRVSSGNEQFF
CDR3 length: 15; J gene: TRBJ1-5; clone size: -; V gene: TRBV6-6; D gene: -; CDR3 DNA: TGTGCCAGCAGTCAACGACAGACCAGCAATCAGCCCCAGCATTTT; CDR3 protein: CASSQRQTSNQPQHF
CDR3 length: 11; J gene: TRBJ2-1; clone size: -; V gene: TRBV7-7; D gene: -; CDR3 DNA: TGTGCTAGCAGCCCCAGCAATGAGCAGTTCTTC; CDR3 protein: CASSPSNEQFF
CDR3 length: 13; J gene: TRBJ1-1; clone size: -; V gene: TRBV29-1; D gene: -; CDR3 DNA: TGCAGCGTTGGTTTCCGGGTTGACACTGAAGCTTTCTTT; CDR3 protein: CSVGFRVDTEAFF
CDR3 length: 14; J gene: TRBJ1-3; clone size: -; V gene: TRBV9; D gene: -; CDR3 DNA: TGTGCCAGCAGCGTAGTGGAGGGGAGAAACACCATATATTTT; CDR3 protein: CASSVVEGRNTIYF
CDR3 length: 16; J gene: TRBJ2-5; clone size: -; V gene: TRBV15; D gene: -; CDR3 DNA: TGTGCCACCAGCAGAGCACCCATAGGGGGAGGGGAGACCCAGTACTTC; CDR3 protein: CATSRAPIGGGETQYF